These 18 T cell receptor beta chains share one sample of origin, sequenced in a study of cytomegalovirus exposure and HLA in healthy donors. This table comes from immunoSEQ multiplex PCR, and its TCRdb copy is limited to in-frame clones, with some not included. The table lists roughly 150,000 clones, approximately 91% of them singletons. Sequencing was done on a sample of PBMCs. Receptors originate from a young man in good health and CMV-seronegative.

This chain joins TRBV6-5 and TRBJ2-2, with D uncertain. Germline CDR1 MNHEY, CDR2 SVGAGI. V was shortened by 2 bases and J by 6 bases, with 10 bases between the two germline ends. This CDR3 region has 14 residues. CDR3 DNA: TGTGCCAGCAGTTACGGGTCAGGCGCCGGGGAGCTGTTTTTT. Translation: CASSYGSGAGELFF.

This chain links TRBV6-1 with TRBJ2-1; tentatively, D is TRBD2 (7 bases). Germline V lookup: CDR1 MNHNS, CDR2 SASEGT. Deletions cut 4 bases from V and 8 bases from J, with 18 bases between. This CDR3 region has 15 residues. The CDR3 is CASSVEGGGPDEQFF. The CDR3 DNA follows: TGTGCCAGCAGTGTCGAAGGGGGGGGCCCGGATGAGCAGTTCTTC.

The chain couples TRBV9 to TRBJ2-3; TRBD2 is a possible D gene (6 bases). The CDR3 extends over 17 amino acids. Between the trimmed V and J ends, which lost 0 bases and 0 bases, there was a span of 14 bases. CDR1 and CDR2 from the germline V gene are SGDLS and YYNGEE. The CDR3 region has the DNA TGTGCCAGCAGCGTAGTGGAGGGCCTACCTAGCACAGATACGCAGTATTTT. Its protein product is CASSVVEGLPSTDTQYF.

The CDR3 region is CASSLVRGREQYF. The CDR3 bases are TGTGCCAGCAGCTTGGTACGGGGGAGGGAGCAGTACTTC. The genes are TRBV5-5 and TRBJ2-7; the D gene is possibly TRBD2 (6 bases). From germline, CDR1 is SGHKS and CDR2 YYEKEE (reference sequence). There are 13 residues in the CDR3. V lost 0 bases and J lost 7, with 11 bases in between.

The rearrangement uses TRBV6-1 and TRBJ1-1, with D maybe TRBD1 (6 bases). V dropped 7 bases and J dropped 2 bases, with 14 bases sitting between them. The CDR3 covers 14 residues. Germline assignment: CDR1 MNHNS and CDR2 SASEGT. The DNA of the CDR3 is TGTGCCAGCACCATGGACAGAATAAACACTGAAGCTTTCTTT. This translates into CASTMDRINTEAFF.

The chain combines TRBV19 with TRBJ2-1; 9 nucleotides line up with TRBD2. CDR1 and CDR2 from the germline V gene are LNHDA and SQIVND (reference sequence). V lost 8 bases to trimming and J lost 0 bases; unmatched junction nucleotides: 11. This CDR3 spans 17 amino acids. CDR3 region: CASSAREGRISYNEQFF. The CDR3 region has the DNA TGTGCCAGTTCCGCGCGGGAGGGCCGGATCTCCTACAATGAGCAGTTCTTC.

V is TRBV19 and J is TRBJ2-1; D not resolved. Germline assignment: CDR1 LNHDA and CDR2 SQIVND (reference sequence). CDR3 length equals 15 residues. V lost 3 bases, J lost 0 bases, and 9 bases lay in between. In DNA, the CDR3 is TGTGCCAGTAGTATCTCCCGGAGCTCCTACAATGAGCAGTTCTTC. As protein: CASSISRSSYNEQFF.

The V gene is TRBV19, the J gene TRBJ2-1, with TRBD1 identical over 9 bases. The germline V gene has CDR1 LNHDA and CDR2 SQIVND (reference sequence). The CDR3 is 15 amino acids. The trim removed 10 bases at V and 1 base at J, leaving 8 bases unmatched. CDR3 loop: CATTTGGVSYNEQFF. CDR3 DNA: TGTGCCACCACGACAGGGGGGGTTTCCTACAATGAGCAGTTCTTC.

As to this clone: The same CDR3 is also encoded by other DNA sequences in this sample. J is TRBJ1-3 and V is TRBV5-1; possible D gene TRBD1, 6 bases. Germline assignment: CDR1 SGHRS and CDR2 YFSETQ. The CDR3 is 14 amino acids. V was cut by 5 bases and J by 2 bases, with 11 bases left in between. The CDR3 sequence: CASSSTGTGNTIYF. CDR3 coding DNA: TGCGCCAGCAGTTCTACAGGGACTGGAAACACCATATATTTT.

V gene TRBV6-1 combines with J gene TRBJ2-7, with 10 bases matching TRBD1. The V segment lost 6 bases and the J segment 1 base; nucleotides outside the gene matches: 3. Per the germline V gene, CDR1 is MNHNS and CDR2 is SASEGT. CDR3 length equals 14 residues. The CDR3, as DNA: TGTGCCAGCAGGGGACAGGGGTGGTCCTACGAGCAGTACGTC. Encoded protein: CASRGQGWSYEQYV.

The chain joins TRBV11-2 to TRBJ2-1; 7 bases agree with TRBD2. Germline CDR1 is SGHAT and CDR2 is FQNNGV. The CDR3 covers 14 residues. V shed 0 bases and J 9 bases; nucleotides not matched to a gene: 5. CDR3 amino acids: CASSLDRAGVEQFF. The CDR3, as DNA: TGTGCCAGCAGCTTAGATCGGGCGGGAGTTGAGCAGTTCTTC.

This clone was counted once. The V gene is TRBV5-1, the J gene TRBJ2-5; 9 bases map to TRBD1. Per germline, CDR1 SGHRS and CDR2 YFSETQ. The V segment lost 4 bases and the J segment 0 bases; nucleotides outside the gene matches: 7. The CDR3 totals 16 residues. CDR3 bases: TGCGCCAGCAGCAAGATGACAGGGGGTTACCAAGAGACCCAGTACTTC. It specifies CASSKMTGGYQETQYF. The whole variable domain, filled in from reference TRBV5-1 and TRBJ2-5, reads KAGVTQTPRYLIKTRGQQVTLSCSPISGHRSVSWYQQTPGQGLQFLFEYFSETQRNKGNFPGRFSGRQFSNSRSEMNVSTLELGDSALYLCASSKMTGGYQETQYFGPGTRLLVL.

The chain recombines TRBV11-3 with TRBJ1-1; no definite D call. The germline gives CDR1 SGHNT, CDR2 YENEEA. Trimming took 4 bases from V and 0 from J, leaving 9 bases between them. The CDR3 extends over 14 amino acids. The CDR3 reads CASSSQSLNTEAFF. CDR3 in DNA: TGTGCCAGCAGCTCACAATCCCTGAACACTGAAGCTTTCTTT. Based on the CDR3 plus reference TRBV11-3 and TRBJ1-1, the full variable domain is EAGVVQSPRYKIIEKKQPVAFWCNPISGHNTLYWYLQNLGQGPELLIRYENEEAVDDSQLPKDRFSAERLKGVDSTLKIQPAELGDSAVYLCASSSQSLNTEAFFGQGTRLTVV.

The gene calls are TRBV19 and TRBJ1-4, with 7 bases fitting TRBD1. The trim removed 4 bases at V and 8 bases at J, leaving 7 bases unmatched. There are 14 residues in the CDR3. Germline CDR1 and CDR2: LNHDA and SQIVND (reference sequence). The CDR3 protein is CASSKYRGEEKLFF. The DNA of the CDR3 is TGTGCCAGTAGTAAATACAGGGGAGAGGAAAAACTGTTTTTT.

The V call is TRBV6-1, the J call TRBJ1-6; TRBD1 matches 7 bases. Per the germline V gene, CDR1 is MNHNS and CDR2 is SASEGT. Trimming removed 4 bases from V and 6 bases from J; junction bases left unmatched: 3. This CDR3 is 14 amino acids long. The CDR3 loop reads CASSGAGGNSPLHF. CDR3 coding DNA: TGTGCCAGCAGTGGGGCAGGGGGTAATTCACCCCTCCACTTT.

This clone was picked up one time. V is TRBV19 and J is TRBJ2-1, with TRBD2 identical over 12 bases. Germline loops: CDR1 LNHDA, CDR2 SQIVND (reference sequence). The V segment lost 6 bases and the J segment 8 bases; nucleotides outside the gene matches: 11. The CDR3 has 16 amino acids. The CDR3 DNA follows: TGTGCCAGTAGGGGCGTTCTAGCGGGAGGGCCCTATGAGCAGTTCTTC. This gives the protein CASRGVLAGGPYEQFF.

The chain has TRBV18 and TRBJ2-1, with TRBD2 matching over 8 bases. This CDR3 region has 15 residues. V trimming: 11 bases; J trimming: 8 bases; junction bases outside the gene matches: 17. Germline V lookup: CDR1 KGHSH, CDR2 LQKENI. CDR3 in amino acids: CASSSSGGLGDEQFF. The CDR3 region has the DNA TGTGCCTCTAGCTCCAGCGGGGGCCTGGGGGATGAGCAGTTCTTC.

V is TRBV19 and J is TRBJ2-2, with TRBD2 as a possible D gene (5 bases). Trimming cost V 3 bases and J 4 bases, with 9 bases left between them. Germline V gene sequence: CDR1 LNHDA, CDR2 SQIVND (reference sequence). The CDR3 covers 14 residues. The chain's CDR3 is CASSILGATGELFF. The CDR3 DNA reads TGTGCCAGTAGTATTTTGGGAGCCACCGGGGAGCTGTTTTTT.